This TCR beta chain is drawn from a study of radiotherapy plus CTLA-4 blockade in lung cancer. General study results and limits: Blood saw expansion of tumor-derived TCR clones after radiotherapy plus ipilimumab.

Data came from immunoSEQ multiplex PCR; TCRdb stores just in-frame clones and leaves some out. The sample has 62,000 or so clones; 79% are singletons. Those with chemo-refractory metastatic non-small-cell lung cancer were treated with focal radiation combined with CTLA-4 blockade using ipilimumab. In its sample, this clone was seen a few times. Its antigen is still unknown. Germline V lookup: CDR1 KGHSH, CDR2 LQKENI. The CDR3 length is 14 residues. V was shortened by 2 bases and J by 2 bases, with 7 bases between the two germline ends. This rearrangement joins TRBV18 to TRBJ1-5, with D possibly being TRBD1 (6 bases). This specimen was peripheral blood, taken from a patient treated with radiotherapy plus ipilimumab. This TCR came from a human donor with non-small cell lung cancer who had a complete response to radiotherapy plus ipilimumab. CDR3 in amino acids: CASSPTGRNQPQHF. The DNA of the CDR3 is TGTGCCAGCTCACCAACAGGGCGCAATCAGCCCCAGCATTTT. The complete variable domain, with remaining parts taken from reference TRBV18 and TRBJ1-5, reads NAGVMQNPRHLVRRRGQEARLRCSPMKGHSHVYWYRQLPEEGLKFMVYLQKENIIDESGMPKERFSAEFPKEGPSILRIQQVVRGDSAAYFCASSPTGRNQPQHFGDGTRLSIL.